The clone carrying this T cell receptor (beta chain) occurred many times. Its specificity is not known. Amplification yielded TCR beta CDR3 regions, with RNA transcripts as the source. The HTBI set primed first-round TCR CDR3 RT-PCR. Using its own MiXCR run on the multiplex PCR reads, TCRdb lists one record per CDR3 protein. Of hundreds of thousands of distinct CDR3 sequences in the sample, under 15% were seen once. The source of the sample is a study of T cells in Graves' hyperthyroidism and ophthalmopathy. General observations from the study: Most thyroid clonotypes that were expanded above 0.001 also turned up in blood. From stable hyperthyroidism, ophthalmopathy was separated by a 13 V-J model.

This CDR3 has 15 residues. Trimming pared 4 bases from V and 8 bases from J, leaving 15 bases between. Per the germline V gene, CDR1 is SNHLY and CDR2 is FYNNEI. In making diagnoses, clinical symptoms, serum thyroxine and TRAb, thyroid ultrasound and orbital computed tomography were all used. V usage is TRBV2 and J usage is TRBJ2-6, with D hard to call. This sequence originates from a woman in her thirties or forties with Graves' ophthalmopathy. Material: blood. This chain's CDR3 is CASSVTSPHTNVLTF. The DNA for the CDR3 is TGTGCCAGCAGTGTCACCTCCCCTCATACCAACGTCCTGACTTTC.